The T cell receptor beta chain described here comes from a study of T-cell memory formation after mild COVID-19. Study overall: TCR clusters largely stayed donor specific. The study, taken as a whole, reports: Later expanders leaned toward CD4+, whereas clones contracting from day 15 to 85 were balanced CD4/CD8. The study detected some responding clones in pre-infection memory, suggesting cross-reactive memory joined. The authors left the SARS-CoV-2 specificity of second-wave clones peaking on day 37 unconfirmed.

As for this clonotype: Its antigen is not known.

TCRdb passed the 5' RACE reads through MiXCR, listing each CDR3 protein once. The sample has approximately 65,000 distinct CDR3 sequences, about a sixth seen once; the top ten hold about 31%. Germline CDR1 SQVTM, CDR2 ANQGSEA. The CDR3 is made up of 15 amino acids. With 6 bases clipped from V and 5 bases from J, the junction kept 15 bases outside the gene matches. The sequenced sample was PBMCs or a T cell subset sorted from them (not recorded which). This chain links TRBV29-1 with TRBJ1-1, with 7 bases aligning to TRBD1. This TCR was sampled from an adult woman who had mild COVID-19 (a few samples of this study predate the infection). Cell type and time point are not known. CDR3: CSVWDRGGSGTEAFF. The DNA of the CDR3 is TGCAGCGTCTGGGACAGAGGGGGGTCAGGGACTGAAGCTTTCTTT. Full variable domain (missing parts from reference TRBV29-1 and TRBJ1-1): SAVISQKPSRDICQRGTSLTIQCQVDSQVTMMFWYRQQPGQSLTLIATANQGSEATYESGFVIDKFPISRPNLTFSTLTVSNMSPEDSSIYLCSVWDRGGSGTEAFFGQGTRLTVV.